This TCR beta chain was identified in a study of blood T cell repertoires in COVID-19. This table comes from immunoSEQ multiplex PCR, and its TCRdb copy is limited to in-frame clones, with some not included. The sample lists about 180,000 clones, around 80% occurring once. Enrollment of patients from Seattle took place during active infection, with longitudinal follow-up. Per the germline V gene, CDR1 is SQVTM and CDR2 is ANQGSEA. The CDR3 has 14 amino acids. Germline trimming cut 6 bases from V and 2 bases from J; bases unmatched to any gene: 4. Sequencing was carried out using peripheral blood. V usage is TRBV29-1 and J usage is TRBJ2-3; 11 bases match TRBD1. This clonotype was obtained from an elderly woman with COVID-19, enrolled during active disease. In DNA form, the CDR3 reads TGCAGCGTGGGGGACAGGGGGGACACAGATACGCAGTATTTT. It is translated as CSVGDRGDTDTQYF.